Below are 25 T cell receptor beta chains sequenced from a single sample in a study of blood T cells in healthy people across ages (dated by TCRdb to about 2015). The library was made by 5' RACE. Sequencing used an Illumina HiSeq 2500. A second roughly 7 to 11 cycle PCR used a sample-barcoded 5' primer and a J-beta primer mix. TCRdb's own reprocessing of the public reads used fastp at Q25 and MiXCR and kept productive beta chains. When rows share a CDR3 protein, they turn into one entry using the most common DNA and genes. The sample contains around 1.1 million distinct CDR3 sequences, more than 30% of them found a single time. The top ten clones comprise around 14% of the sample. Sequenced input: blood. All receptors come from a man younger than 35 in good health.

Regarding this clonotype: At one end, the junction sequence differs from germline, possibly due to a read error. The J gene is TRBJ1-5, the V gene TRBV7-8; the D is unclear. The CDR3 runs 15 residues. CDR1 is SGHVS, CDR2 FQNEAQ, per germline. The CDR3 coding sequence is TGTGCCAGCAGCTACCAACCCGGACGCAATCAGCCTCAGCATTTT. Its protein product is CASSYQPGRNQPQHF. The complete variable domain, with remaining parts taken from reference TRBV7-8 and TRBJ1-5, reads GAGVSQSPRYKVAKRGQDVALRCDPISGHVSLFWYQQALGQGPEFLTYFQNEAQLDKSGLPSDRFFAERPEGSVSTLKIQRTQQEDSAVYLCASSYQPGRNQPQHFGDGTRLSIL.

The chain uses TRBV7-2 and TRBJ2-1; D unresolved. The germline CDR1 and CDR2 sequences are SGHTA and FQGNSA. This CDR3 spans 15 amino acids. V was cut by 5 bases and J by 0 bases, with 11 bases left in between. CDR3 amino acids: CASSNGGNSYNEQFF. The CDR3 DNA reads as TGTGCCAGCAGCAACGGTGGGAACTCCTACAATGAGCAGTTCTTC. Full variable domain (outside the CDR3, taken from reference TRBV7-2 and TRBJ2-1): GAGVSQSPSNKVTEKGKDVELRCDPISGHTALYWYRQSLGQGLEFLIYFQGNSAPDKSGLPSDRFSAERTGGSVSTLTIQRTQQEDSAVYLCASSNGGNSYNEQFFGPGTRLTVL.

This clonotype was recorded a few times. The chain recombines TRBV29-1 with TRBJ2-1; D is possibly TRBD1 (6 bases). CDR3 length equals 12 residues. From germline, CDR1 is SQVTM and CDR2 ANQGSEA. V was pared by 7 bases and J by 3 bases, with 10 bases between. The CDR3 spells CSAIGGYNEQFF. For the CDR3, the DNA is TGCAGCGCTATAGGGGGCTACAATGAGCAGTTCTTC.

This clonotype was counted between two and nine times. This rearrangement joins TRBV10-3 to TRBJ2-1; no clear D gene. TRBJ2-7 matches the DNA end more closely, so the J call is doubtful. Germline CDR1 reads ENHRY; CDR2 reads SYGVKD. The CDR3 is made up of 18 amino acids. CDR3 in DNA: TGTGCCATCAGTGAGGTCGGCCAAGCCCGAAGCTCCTACAATGAGCAGTACTTC. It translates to CAISEVGQARSSYNEQYF.

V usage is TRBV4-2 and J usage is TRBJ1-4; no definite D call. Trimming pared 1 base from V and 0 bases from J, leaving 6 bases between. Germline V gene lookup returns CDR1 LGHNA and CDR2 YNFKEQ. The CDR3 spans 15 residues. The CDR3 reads CASSQAQATNEKLFF. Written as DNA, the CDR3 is TGTGCCAGCAGCCAAGCCCAGGCAACTAATGAAAAACTGTTTTTT.

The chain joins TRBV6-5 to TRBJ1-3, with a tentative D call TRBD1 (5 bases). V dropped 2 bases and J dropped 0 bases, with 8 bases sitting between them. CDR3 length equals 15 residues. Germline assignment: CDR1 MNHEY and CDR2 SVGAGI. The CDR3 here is CASSYQGSSGNTIYF. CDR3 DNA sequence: TGTGCCAGCAGTTACCAGGGAAGCTCTGGAAACACCATATATTTT.

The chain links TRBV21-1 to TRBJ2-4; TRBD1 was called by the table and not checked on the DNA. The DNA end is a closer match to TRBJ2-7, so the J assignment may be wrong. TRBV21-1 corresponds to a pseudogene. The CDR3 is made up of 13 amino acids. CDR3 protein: CASPGQGAHEQYF. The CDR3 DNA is TGTGCCAGTCCGGGACAGGGGGCTCACGAGCAGTACTTC.

The CDR3 loop reads CSGEQGSTEAFF. CDR3 sequence (DNA): TGCAGCGGAGAGCAGGGGAGCACTGAAGCTTTCTTT. The chain carries TRBV29-1 and TRBJ1-1; D may be TRBD1 (6 bases). Germline assignment: CDR1 SQVTM and CDR2 ANQGSEA. Trimming removed 7 bases at V and 4 bases at J, with 13 bases between. The CDR3 extends over 12 amino acids.

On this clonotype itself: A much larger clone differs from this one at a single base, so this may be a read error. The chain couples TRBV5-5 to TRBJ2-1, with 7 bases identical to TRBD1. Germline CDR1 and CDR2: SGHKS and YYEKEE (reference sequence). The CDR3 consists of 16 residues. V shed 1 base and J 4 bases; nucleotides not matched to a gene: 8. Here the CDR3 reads CASSLTGANRYNEQFF. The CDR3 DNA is TGTGCCAGCAGCTTGACAGGGGCTAACCGATACAATGAGCAGTTCTTC.

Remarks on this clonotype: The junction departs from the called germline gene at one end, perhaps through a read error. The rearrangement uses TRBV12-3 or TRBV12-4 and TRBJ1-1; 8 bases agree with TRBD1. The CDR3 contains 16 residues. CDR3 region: CACSKGVDRVNTEAFF. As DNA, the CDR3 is TGTGCCTGCAGTAAGGGTGTGGACAGGGTGAACACTGAAGCTTTCTTT.

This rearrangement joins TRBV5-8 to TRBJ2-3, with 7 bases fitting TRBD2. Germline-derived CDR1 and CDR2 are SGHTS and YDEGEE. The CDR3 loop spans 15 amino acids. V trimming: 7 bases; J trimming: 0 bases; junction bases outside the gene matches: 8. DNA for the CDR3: TGTGCCAGCTTTTGGAGCGGGGTGAGCACAGATACGCAGTATTTT. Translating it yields CASFWSGVSTDTQYF.

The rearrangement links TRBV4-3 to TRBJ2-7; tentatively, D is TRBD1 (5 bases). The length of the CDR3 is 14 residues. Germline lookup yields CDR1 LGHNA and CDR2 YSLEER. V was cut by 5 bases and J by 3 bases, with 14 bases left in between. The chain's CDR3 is CASSRQQIDYEQYF. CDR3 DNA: TGCGCCAGCAGCAGACAGCAGATTGACTACGAGCAGTACTTC.

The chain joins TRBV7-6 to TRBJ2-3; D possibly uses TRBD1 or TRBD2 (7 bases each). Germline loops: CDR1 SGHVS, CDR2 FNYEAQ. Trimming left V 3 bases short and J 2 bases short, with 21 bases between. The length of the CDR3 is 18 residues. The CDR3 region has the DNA TGTGCCAGCAGCTTTTACATTCAGGGGGGGGGGATCACAGATACGCAGTATTTT. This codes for CASSFYIQGGGITDTQYF.

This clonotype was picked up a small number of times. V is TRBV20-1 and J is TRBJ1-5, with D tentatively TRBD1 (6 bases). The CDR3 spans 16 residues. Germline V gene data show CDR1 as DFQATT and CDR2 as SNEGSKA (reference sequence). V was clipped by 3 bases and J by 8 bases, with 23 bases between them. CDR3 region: CSASRGSGGPREPQHF. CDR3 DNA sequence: TGCAGTGCTAGTCGGGGTTCGGGGGGGCCTAGAGAGCCCCAGCATTTT.

The CDR3, as DNA: TGTGCCAGCAGCTTAGGGACTAGCGGGCGGAATGAGCAGTTCTTC. Translated: CASSLGTSGRNEQFF. The genes are TRBV7-9 and TRBJ2-1; 11 bases line up with TRBD2. Per germline, CDR1 SEHNR and CDR2 FQNEAQ (reference sequence). V gave up 1 base and J gave up 7 bases; unmatched junction bases: 3. The CDR3 covers 15 residues.

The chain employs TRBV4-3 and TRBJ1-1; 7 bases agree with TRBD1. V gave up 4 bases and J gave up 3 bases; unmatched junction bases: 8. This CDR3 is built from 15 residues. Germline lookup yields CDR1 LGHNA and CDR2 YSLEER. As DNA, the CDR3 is TGCGCCAGCAGCCGGGGCGGGCAGGGGGACACTGAAGCTTTCTTT. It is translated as CASSRGGQGDTEAFF.

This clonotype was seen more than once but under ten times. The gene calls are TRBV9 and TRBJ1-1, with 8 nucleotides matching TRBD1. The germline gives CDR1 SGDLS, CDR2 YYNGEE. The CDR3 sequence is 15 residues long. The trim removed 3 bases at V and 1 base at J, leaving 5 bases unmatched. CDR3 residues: CASSGAGQANTEAFF. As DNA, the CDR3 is TGTGCCAGCAGCGGGGCGGGACAGGCGAACACTGAAGCTTTCTTT. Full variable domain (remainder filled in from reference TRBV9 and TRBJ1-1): DSGVTQTPKHLITATGQRVTLRCSPRSGDLSVYWYQQSLDQGLQFLIQYYNGEERAKGNILERFSAQQFPDLHSELNLSSLELGDSALYFCASSGAGQANTEAFFGQGTRLTVV.

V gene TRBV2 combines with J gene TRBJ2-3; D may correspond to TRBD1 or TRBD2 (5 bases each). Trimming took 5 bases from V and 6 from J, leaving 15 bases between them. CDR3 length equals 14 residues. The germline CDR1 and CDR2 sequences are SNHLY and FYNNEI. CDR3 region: CASSRDRERDTQYF. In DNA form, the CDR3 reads TGTGCCAGCAGTCGGGACCGAGAACGGGATACGCAGTATTTT.

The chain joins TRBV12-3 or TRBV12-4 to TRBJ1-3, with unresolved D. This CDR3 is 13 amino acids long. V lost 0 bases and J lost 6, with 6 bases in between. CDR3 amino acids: CASSLAVLNTIYF. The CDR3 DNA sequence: TGTGCCAGCAGTTTAGCTGTTTTAAACACCATATATTTT.

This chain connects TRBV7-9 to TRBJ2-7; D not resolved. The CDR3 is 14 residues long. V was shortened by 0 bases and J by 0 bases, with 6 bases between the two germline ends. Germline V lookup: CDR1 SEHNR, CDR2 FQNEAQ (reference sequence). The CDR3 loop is CASSLATVSYEQYF. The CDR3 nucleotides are TGTGCCAGCAGCTTAGCGACGGTCTCCTACGAGCAGTACTTC.

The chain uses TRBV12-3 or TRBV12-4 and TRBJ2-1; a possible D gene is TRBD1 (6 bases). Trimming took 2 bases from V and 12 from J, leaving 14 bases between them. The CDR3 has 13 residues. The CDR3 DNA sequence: TGTGCCAGCAGTTTAAAAAGGGGGTCTTTGCAGTTCTTC. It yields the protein CASSLKRGSLQFF.

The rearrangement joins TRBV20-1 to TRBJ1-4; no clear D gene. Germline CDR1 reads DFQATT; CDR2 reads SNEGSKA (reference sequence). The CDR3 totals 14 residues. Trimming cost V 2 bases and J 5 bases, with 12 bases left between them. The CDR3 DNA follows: TGCAGTGCTAGAACCGCCGCCCAAAATGAAAAACTGTTTTTT. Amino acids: CSARTAAQNEKLFF.

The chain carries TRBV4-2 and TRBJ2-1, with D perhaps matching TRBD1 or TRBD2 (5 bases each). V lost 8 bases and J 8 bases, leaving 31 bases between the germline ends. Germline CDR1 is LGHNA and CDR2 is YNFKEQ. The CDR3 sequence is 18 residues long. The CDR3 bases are TGTGCCAGCGGCTCAATGGTTTCTAGAGGGGAGCTTTGGGATGAGCAGTTCTTC. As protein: CASGSMVSRGELWDEQFF.

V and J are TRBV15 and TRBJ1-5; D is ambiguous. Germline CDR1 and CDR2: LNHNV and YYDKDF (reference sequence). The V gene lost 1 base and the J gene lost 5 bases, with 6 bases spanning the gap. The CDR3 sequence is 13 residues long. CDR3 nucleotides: TGTGCCACCAGCAGAGTGGTGGATCAGCCCCAGCATTTT. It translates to CATSRVVDQPQHF.

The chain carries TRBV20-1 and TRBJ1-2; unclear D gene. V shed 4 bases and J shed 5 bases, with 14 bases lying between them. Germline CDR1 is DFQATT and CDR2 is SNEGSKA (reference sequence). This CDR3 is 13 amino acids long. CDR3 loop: CSATDRPSYGYTF. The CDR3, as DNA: TGCAGTGCTACCGACCGACCTAGTTATGGCTACACCTTC.